The clone carrying this T cell receptor beta chain was seen only a few times. What it binds is not known. The record originates from a study of T-cell memory formation after mild COVID-19. Points from the study as a whole: Mainly CM and EM harbored the contracting CD4+ clones; mainly EMRA harbored the CD8+ ones. Pre-infection memory carried some responding clones, suggesting that cross-reactive memory joined. Among clones peaking at day 37 in the second wave, SARS-CoV-2 specificity remained unconfirmed.

TCRdb processed the 5' RACE reads anew with MiXCR; each CDR3 protein has one entry. The table records 350,000 to 500,000 distinct CDR3 sequences, 15% to 20% of them present only once. CDR3 size: 16 residues. The junction had 8 bases not matched to a gene; V was cut back by 5 bases and J by 5 bases. The V gene's germline CDR1 is SGHTA and CDR2 FQGTGA. This TCR derives from an adult woman who had mild COVID-19 (a few samples of this study predate the infection). Cell type and time point are not known. The chain carries TRBV7-3 and TRBJ2-5, with 13 bases matching TRBD2. The material sequenced was PBMCs or a T cell subset sorted from them (not recorded which). The CDR3 DNA reads as TGTGCCAGCAGCCCCCAGGGACTAGCGGGGAGGGAGACCCAGTACTTC. This codes for CASSPQGLAGRETQYF.